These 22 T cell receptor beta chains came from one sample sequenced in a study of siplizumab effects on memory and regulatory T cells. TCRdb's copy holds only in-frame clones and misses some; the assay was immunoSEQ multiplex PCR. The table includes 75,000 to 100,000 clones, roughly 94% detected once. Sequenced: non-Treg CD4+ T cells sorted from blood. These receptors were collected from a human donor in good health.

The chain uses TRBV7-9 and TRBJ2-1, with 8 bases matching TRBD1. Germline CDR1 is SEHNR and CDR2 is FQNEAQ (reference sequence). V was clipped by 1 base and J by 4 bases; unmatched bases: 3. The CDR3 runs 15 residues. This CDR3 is CASSLDDRGYNEQFF. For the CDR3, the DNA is TGTGCCAGCAGCTTAGACGACAGGGGATACAATGAGCAGTTCTTC.

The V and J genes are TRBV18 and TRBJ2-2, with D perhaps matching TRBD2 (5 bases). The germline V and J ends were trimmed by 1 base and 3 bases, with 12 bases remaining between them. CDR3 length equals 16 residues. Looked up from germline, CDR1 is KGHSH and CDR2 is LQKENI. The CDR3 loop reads CASSPRRGRDTGELFF. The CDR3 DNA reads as TGTGCCAGCTCACCACGCCGCGGGCGGGACACCGGGGAGCTGTTTTTT.

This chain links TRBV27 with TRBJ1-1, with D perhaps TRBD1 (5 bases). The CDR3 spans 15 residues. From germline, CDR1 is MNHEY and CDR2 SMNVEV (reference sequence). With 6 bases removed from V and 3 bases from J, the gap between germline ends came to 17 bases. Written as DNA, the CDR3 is TGTGCCAGCAGACTAACCCAGGGAGGGTACACTGAAGCTTTCTTT. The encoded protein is CASRLTQGGYTEAFF.

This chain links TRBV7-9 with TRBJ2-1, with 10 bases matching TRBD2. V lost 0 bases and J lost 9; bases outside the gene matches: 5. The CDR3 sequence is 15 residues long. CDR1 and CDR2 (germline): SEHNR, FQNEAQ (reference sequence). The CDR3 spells CASSLAASGSGEQFF. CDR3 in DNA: TGTGCCAGCAGCTTAGCAGCTAGCGGGAGTGGTGAGCAGTTCTTC.

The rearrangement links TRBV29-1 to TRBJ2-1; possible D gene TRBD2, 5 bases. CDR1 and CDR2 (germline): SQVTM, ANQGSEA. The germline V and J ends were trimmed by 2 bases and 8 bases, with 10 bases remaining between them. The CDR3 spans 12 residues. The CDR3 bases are TGCAGCGTTGAACAAGGAGGCGATGAGCAGTTCTTC. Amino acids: CSVEQGGDEQFF.

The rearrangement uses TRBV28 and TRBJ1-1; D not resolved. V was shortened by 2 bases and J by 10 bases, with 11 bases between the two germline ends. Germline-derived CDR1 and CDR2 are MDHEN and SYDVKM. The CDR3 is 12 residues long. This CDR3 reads CASSLIIQVAFF. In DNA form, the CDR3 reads TGTGCCAGCAGTTTAATTATCCAAGTAGCTTTCTTT.

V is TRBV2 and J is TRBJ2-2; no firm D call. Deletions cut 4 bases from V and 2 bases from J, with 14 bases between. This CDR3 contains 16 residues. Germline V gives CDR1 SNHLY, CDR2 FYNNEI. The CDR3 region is CASSGARQVNTGELFF. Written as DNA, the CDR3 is TGTGCCAGCAGTGGGGCCAGACAAGTTAACACCGGGGAGCTGTTTTTT.

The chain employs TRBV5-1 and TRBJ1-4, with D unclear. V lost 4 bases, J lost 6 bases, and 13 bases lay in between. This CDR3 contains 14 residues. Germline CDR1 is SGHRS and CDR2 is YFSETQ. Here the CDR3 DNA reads TGCGCCAGCAGCCTGGCGGTAGGAGATGAAAAACTGTTTTTT. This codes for CASSLAVGDEKLFF.

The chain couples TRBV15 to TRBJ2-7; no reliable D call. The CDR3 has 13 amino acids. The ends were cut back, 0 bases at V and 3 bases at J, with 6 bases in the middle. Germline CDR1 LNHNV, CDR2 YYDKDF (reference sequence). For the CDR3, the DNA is TGTGCCACCAGCAGAGAGCAAGTCTACGAGCAGTACTTC. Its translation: CATSREQVYEQYF.

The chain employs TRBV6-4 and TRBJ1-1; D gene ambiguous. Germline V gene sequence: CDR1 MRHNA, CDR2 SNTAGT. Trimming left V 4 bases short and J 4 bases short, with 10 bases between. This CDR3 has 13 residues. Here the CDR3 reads CASSALPGTEAFF. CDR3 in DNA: TGTGCCAGCAGTGCTCTCCCGGGCACTGAAGCTTTCTTT.

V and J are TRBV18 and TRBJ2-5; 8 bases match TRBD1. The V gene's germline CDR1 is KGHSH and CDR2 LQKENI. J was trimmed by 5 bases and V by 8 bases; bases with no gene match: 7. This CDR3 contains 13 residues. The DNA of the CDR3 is TGTGCCAGCGCCCGGACAGGGCAGGAGACCCAGTACTTC. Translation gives CASARTGQETQYF.

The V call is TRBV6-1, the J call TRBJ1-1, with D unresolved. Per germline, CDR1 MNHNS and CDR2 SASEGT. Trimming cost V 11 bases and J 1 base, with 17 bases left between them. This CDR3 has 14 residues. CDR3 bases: TGTGCCGGTACCCGGTCTGGGTCGAACACTGAAGCTTTCTTT. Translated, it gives CAGTRSGSNTEAFF.

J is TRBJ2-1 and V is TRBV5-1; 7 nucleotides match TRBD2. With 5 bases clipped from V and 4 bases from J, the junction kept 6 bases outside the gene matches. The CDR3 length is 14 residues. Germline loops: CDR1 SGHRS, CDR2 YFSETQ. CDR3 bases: TGCGCCAGCAGACCGGCGGGGGAATACAATGAGCAGTTCTTC. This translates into CASRPAGEYNEQFF.

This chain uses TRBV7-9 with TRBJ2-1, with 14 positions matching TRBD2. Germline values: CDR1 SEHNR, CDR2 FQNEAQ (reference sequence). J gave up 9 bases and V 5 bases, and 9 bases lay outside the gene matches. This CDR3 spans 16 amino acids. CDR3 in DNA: TGTGCCAGCAGCCATCGTGGGACTAGCGGGAGTGGTGAGCAGTTCTTC. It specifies CASSHRGTSGSGEQFF. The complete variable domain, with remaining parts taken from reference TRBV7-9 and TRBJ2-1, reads DTGVSQNPRHKITKRGQNVTFRCDPISEHNRLYWYRQTLGQGPEFLTYFQNEAQLEKSRLLSDRFSAERPKGSFSTLEIQRTEQGDSAMYLCASSHRGTSGSGEQFFGPGTRLTVL.

CDR3 in amino acids: CASSTLTGFEAFF. As DNA, the CDR3 is TGTGCCAGTAGTACTTTGACAGGATTTGAAGCTTTCTTT. This chain links TRBV19 with TRBJ1-1; TRBD1 might be the D (6 bases). The germline gives CDR1 LNHDA, CDR2 SQIVND (reference sequence). This CDR3 has 13 residues. V lost 4 bases and J 7 bases, leaving 13 bases between the germline ends.

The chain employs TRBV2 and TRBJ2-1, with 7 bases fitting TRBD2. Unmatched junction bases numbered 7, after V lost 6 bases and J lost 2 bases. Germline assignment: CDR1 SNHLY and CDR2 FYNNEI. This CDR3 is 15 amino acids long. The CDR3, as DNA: TGTGCCAGCAGGGCAGCGGGAACCCCCTACAATGAGCAGTTCTTC. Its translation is CASRAAGTPYNEQFF.

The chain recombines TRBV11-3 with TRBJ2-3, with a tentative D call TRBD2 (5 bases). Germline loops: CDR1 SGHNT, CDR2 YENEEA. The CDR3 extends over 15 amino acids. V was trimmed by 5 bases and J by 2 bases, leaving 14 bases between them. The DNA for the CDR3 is TGTGCCAGCAGCAAACGGGTCGGGATCACAGATACGCAGTATTTT. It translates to CASSKRVGITDTQYF.

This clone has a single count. The CDR3 coding sequence is TGTGCCAGTAGTATCCCAGGGGAAAGCACCGGGGAGCTGTTTTTT. Amino acid sequence: CASSIPGESTGELFF. V and J are TRBV19 and TRBJ2-2, with D perhaps matching TRBD1 (6 bases). The CDR3 is 15 amino acids. Germline V CDR1 and CDR2: LNHDA, SQIVND (reference sequence). Trimming removed 3 bases at V and 4 bases at J, with 12 bases between.

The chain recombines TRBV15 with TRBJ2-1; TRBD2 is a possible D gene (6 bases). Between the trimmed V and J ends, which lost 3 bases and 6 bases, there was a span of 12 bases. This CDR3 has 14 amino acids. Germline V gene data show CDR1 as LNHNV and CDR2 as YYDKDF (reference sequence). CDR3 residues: CATSRTRDSNEQFF. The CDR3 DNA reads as TGTGCCACCAGCAGGACCCGGGACTCCAATGAGCAGTTCTTC.

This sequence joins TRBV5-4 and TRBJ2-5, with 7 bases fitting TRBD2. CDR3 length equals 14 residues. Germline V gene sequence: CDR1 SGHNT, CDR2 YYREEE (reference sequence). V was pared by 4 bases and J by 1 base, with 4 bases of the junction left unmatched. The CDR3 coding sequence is TGTGCCAGCAGCCCCCGGGGGGTCCAAGAGACCCAGTACTTC. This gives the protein CASSPRGVQETQYF.

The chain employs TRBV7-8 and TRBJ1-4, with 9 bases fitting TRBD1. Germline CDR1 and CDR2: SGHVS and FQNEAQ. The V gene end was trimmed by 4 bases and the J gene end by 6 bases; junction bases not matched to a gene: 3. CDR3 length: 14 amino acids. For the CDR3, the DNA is TGTGCCAGCAGCTCGGGACAGGGCCATGAAAAACTGTTTTTT. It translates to CASSSGQGHEKLFF.

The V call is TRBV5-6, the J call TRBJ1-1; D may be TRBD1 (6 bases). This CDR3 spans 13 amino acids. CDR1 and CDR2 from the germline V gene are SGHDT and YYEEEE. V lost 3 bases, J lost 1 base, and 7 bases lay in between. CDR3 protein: CASSWGQNTEAFF. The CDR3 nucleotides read TGTGCCAGCAGCTGGGGACAGAACACTGAAGCTTTCTTT.